The T cell receptor (beta chain) described here comes from a study of identifying expanded T cells in peripheral blood. Sequenced by immunoSEQ multiplex PCR; TCRdb stores in-frame clones only, minus some. The sample gives under 100,000 clones, roughly 90% of which show up once; approximately 7% is in the top ten. Findings and caveats of the study: Roughly two-week clone count variance significantly increased as total template count grew.

Germline V gene lookup returns CDR1 SGDLS and CDR2 YYNGEE. The CDR3 runs to 11 residues. The V end was cut by 3 bases, the J end by 14 bases, with 12 bases between. As to this clone: Its antigen remains unknown.

The origin of this receptor is a person aged 18 to 70 in good health. This chain uses TRBV9 with TRBJ2-1; perhaps D is TRBD1 or TRBD2 (5 bases each). The specimen sequenced was blood. CDR3 residues: CASSAGPLKFF. Here the CDR3 DNA reads TGTGCCAGCAGCGCGGGACCCCTGAAGTTCTTC.